This T cell receptor (beta chain) is drawn from a study of glioma-infiltrating T cells after dendritic cell vaccination. Study-level background: Dendritic cells derived from monocytes and pulsed with autologous tumor lysate formed the vaccine.

Here immunoSEQ multiplex PCR was the method, and the copy in TCRdb shows in-frame clones only, minus some. In the table there are 85,000 to 100,000 clones, about 85% of which are singletons. Specified time point: after dendritic cell vaccination, including at tumor progression/relapse. The TCR sequence derives from a human donor with glioblastoma. Sequences were derived from blood, sampled after dendritic cell vaccination.

CDR3 amino acids: CASTISGTGGVGGYTF. The CDR3 bases are TGTGCCAGCACCATCTCCGGGACAGGGGGCGTGGGTGGCTACACCTTC. J is TRBJ1-2 and V is TRBV5-6; TRBD1 aligns across 12 bases. The CDR3 spans 16 residues. Trimming cost V 6 bases and J 7 bases; bases outside gene matches: 13. Per the germline V gene, CDR1 is SGHDT and CDR2 is YYEEEE.